The clone carrying this T cell receptor (beta chain) was counted only a few times. Its antigen remains unidentified. Quantitative 5'-RACE with molecular barcodes generated TCR beta libraries. TCRdb ran MiXCR on the 5' RACE reads and lists one entry per CDR3 protein. The profile covers approximately 550,000 distinct CDR3 sequences, with approximately 12% appearing a single time and around 7% taken by the ten largest. The source of the sample is a study of CD8 T cells in ankylosing spondylitis. Study results and caveats: What appeared characteristic of ankylosing spondylitis blood was a TCR beta motif of 7 or 8 highly homologous variants. Earlier studies detected some motif variants in reactive arthritis synovial fluid and blood. Disease-associated clones were reportedly significantly overrepresented in matched ankylosing spondylitis synovial fluid.

V was cut by 2 bases and J by 5 bases, with 12 bases left in between. Germline V gene lookup returns CDR1 MDHEN and CDR2 SYDVKM. The CDR3 totals 14 residues. Sequencing was performed on blood, either unsorted or a sorted T cell fraction (not recorded which). This rearrangement joins TRBV28 to TRBJ2-5; D is uncertain. The sequence came from a male donor with ankylosing spondylitis. CDR3 protein: CASSLLGVSETQYF. The CDR3 nucleotides are TGTGCCAGCAGTTTACTCGGCGTCTCGGAGACCCAGTACTTC.